The TCR beta chain described here comes from a study of T-cell memory formation after mild COVID-19 (dated by TCRdb to about 2021). Notes on the research overall: Most TCR sequence clusters were specific to one of the two donors. Two young, previously healthy adult volunteers made up the cohort, one male and one female. In a couple of donors, T-cell clones that expanded and contracted after mild COVID-19 were followed by sequencing TCRalpha and TCRbeta repertoires longitudinally. The paper's findings and limits, for the study overall: Contracting CD4+ clones were found mainly in CM and EM memory subsets, while CD8+ clones were enriched in EMRA. Some responding clones were found in pre-infection memory, which suggests that pre-existing cross-reactive memory T cells took part in the SARS-CoV-2 response. Balanced CD4/CD8 phenotypes were observed for clones contracting from day 15 to 85, whereas a bias towards CD4+ was observed for a second wave of clones expanding from day 15 to 37. The second-wave clones that peaked on day 37 were not confirmed to be SARS-CoV-2 specific. Only a couple of mild cases were covered by the study, and larger cohorts that include severe cases with pre-infection samples were considered necessary.

Ficoll-Paque density gradient centrifugation was used to isolate PBMCs. V is cut by 5 bases and J by 4 bases, and the space between the germline ends is 15 bases. Sequences SEHNR (CDR1) and FQNEAQ (CDR2) are obtained from the germline V gene (reference sequence). The CDR3 runs 14 amino acids, cysteine and valine included. Only the CDR3 region is kept as DNA, spanning 42 bases read in frame from base 1. This clonotype was seen just once. Its antigen specificity is not known. The record has no base qualities; no much larger clone is one base away. A single read offers scant evidence. TCRdb records Illumina NovaSeq 6000 as the sequencer. Using 5'RACE with constant-segment primers, TCRalpha and TCRbeta cDNA libraries were constructed, with sample barcodes and unique molecular identifiers added in the process. Trizol reagent was used to extract RNA from every sample. Libraries were amplified in two PCR steps, with a second sample barcode and Illumina TruSeq adapters added in the second step. Libraries were sequenced on an Illumina NovaSeq with 2 x 150 bp paired-end reads. The paper's processing steps were these. With migec v1.2.7, reads were demultiplexed and then collapsed into UMI-guided consensus sequences. Using mixcr v2.1.11, UMI consensuses were aligned to TRA and TRB V and J templates and then assembled into clonotypes. A clonotype was counted as expanded or contracted only when both edgeR and NoisET called the clonotype significant, with the noise models trained on biological replicates. For edgeR calls, a false discovery rate-adjusted p below 0.01 and a log2 fold-change threshold of 1 were applied. As an exploratory analysis of dynamics, PCA with hierarchical clustering was applied to max-normalized trajectories of the 1000 most abundant clonotypes. Each responding clone was given a CD4 or CD8 phenotype based on the CD4+ and CD8+ repertoires, which had been sequenced separately. TCRdb trimmed the raw reads at Q25, called clones with MiXCR and kept productive beta chains. CDR3 protein duplicates are merged, each entry listing the most common genes and DNA. For this entry, the V and J calls and clone size follow TCRdb and not the study's own pipeline. The sample data list 250,000 to 300,000 distinct CDR3 sequences, and approximately 18% of these were observed just once. The leading ten clones occupy roughly 24% of the sample.

This chain is built from TRBV7-9 and TRBJ2-7, with TRBD2 perhaps the D gene, on 6 matching bases. The sequence was obtained from a man aged 18-30 years who had mild COVID-19 (a few samples of this study predate the infection). The sample titles of this study are shuffled in the database, so cell type and time point are left out; the donor was told from shared clones. Sequences were obtained from PBMCs or a T cell subset sorted from them (not recorded which). The CDR3 region: CASSGGATTYEQYV. The DNA reads as follows: TGTGCCAGCAGCGGCGGGGCCACCACGTACGAGCAGTACGTC.